The rows below give T cell receptor beta chains drawn from one sample of a study of cytomegalovirus exposure and HLA in healthy donors. Using immunoSEQ multiplex PCR, the repertoire was profiled, and TCRdb retains in-frame clones only, with some absent. Among about 76,000 clones listed, around four fifths were seen once. Material: PBMCs. These receptor sequences come from a woman in her thirties or forties in good health and CMV-seropositive. Both conserved end residues are part of each CDR3. A D gene is named only where the DNA matches it firmly. For some rows the clone size is stated as once, few or many, or as a class when expanded; others skip it.

TRBV2	once	NA	TRBJ2-3	CASSDLELVSTDTQYF	TGTGCCAGCAGTGATCTAGAACTAGTTAGCACAGATACGCAGTATTTT
TRBV28	NA	NA	TRBJ1-3	CASTPGGPGNTIYF	TGTGCCAGCACTCCGGGGGGGCCAGGAAACACCATATATTTT
TRBV28	NA	NA	TRBJ2-5	CASSSSTNQETQYF	TGTGCCAGCAGTTCCTCGACTAACCAAGAGACCCAGTACTTC
TRBV7-2	NA	TRBD2	TRBJ2-5	CASSLGGTSGQETQYF	TGTGCCAGCAGCTTAGGCGGGACTAGCGGCCAAGAGACCCAGTACTTC
TRBV6-5	NA	NA	TRBJ2-7	CASRGGPSYEQYF	TGTGCCAGCAGGGGGGGGCCCTCCTACGAGCAGTACTTC
TRBV2	NA	TRBD1	TRBJ1-1	CASRVDRAEAFF	TGTGCCAGCAGAGTGGACAGGGCAGAAGCTTTCTTT
TRBV30	few	NA	TRBJ2-7	CAWSLTGLHYEQYF	TGTGCCTGGAGTTTAACAGGCCTCCACTACGAGCAGTACTTC
TRBV10-3	NA	NA	TRBJ1-1	CAISELVSEGVTEAFF	TGTGCCATCAGTGAGTTAGTATCGGAAGGGGTAACTGAAGCTTTCTTT
TRBV5-1	NA	NA	TRBJ1-3	CASTLQGGTGNTIYF	TGCGCCAGCACTTTACAAGGGGGAACTGGAAACACCATATATTTT
TRBV5-6	once	TRBD1	TRBJ2-2	CASSLGQGWRTGELFF	TGTGCCAGCAGCTTGGGACAGGGCTGGCGAACCGGGGAGCTGTTTTTT
TRBV6-5	NA	TRBD1	TRBJ1-3	CAAAPGQRSTIYF	TGTGCCGCCGCTCCGGGACAGAGGAGCACCATATATTTT
TRBV10-3	NA	NA	TRBJ2-3	CAISEAGGDTQYF	TGTGCCATCAGTGAGGCCGGGGGAGATACGCAGTATTTT
TRBV15	NA	TRBD2	TRBJ2-1	CATSRDVAGLYNEQFF	TGTGCCACCAGCAGAGACGTAGCGGGGTTATACAATGAGCAGTTCTTC
TRBV10-3	NA	TRBD2	TRBJ2-3	CAISAVGGAADTQYF	TGTGCCATCAGTGCTGTCGGGGGGGCCGCAGATACGCAGTATTTT
TRBV5-1	NA	NA	TRBJ1-1	CASSPVQEYTEAFF	TGCGCCAGCAGCCCGGTCCAGGAATACACTGAAGCTTTCTTT
TRBV5-4	NA	TRBD1	TRBJ1-6	CASSPGQGAIGSPLHF	TGTGCCAGCAGCCCGGGACAGGGGGCGATCGGATCACCCCTCCACTTT
TRBV9	NA	NA	TRBJ1-1	CASSVASQGNTEAFF	TGTGCCAGCAGCGTAGCTTCCCAGGGAAATACTGAAGCTTTCTTT
TRBV2	NA	NA	TRBJ2-2	CASSEARGDFRELFF	TGTGCCAGCAGTGAAGCCAGAGGAGATTTTCGGGAGCTGTTTTTT
TRBV1	NA	NA	TRBJ1-6	CTSSQGCRGKCYNSPLHF	TGCACCAGCAGCCAAGGGTGCAGGGGAAAATGCTATAATTCACCCCTCCACTTT
TRBV5-3	NA	TRBD1	TRBJ2-7	CARSIRDRATYEQYF	TGTGCCAGAAGCATCCGGGACAGGGCAACCTACGAGCAGTACTTC
TRBV7-3	few	NA	TRBJ2-5	CASSPTRQETQYF	TGTGCCAGCAGCCCGACAAGGCAAGAGACCCAGTACTTC
TRBV19	NA	NA	TRBJ1-2	CASSSDRSYGYTF	TGTGCCAGTAGTTCCGACAGATCCTATGGCTACACCTTC
TRBV18	few	NA	TRBJ1-4	CASSPIQTGLDEKLFF	TGTGCCAGCTCTCCCATTCAAACAGGGCTGGATGAAAAACTGTTTTTT
TRBV10-3	NA	NA	TRBJ1-4	CAISEENEKLFF	TGTGCCATCAGTGAAGAGAATGAAAAACTGTTTTTT
TRBV9	NA	TRBD1	TRBJ2-7	CASSEGTGGYEQYF	TGTGCCAGCAGCGAAGGGACAGGGGGCTACGAGCAGTACTTC
TRBV11-2	NA	TRBD1	TRBJ2-7	CASTQLTGYAYEQYF	TGTGCCAGCACCCAACTGACAGGGTATGCCTACGAGCAGTACTTC
TRBV10-3	NA	TRBD1	TRBJ1-6	CAISGQGQNSPLHF	TGTGCCATCAGCGGACAGGGGCAAAATTCACCCCTCCACTTT
TRBV6-1	NA	TRBD1	TRBJ1-2	CASSEGDRVIDGYTF	TGTGCCAGCAGTGAAGGCGACAGGGTTATCGATGGCTACACCTTC
TRBV7-7	NA	TRBD2	TRBJ2-1	CASSSLAGGNEQFF	TGTGCCAGCAGCTCCTTAGCGGGGGGGAATGAGCAGTTCTTC
TRBV6-1	NA	NA	TRBJ1-5	CASSEGWMAGASQPQHF	TGTGCCAGCAGTGAAGGGTGGATGGCAGGGGCATCTCAGCCCCAGCATTTT
TRBV15	NA	NA	TRBJ1-5	CATSRDRGSGVGQPQHF	TGTGCCACCAGCAGAGACCGGGGCTCAGGGGTAGGTCAGCCCCAGCATTTT
TRBV6-5	NA	NA	TRBJ1-2	CASSYPAGGYTF	TGTGCCAGCAGTTACCCCGCAGGTGGCTACACCTTC
TRBV7-3	medium-sized	NA	TRBJ1-1	CASSQTKSAEAFF	TGTGCCAGCAGCCAGACCAAGAGCGCTGAAGCTTTCTTT
TRBV6-5	NA	NA	TRBJ1-2	CASSRRFNYGYTF	TGTGCCAGCAGTCGCAGGTTTAACTATGGCTACACCTTC
TRBV10-3	NA	TRBD1	TRBJ2-7	CAIKGTGGAEQYF	TGTGCCATCAAGGGGACAGGGGGCGCCGAGCAGTACTTC
TRBV5-6	NA	NA	TRBJ2-3	CASSPPGGGTDTQYF	TGTGCCAGCAGCCCTCCGGGGGGCGGCACAGATACGCAGTATTTT
TRBV4-2	NA	TRBD2	TRBJ2-1	CASSDPRGGNEQFF	TGTGCCAGCAGTGACCCCCGGGGAGGGAATGAGCAGTTCTTC
TRBV7-6	NA	TRBD2	TRBJ2-3	CASSRSGVLTDTQYF	TGTGCCAGCAGTCGTAGCGGGGTCCTGACAGATACGCAGTATTTT
TRBV7-2	few	NA	TRBJ2-3	CASSLRPGRVPSTDTQYF	TGTGCCAGCAGCTTACGCCCGGGGAGAGTTCCTAGCACAGATACGCAGTATTTT
TRBV19	NA	NA	TRBJ1-1	CASSPLNTEAFF	TGTGCCAGTAGTCCTTTGAACACTGAAGCTTTCTTT
TRBV28	NA	TRBD2	TRBJ2-1	CATQGAGPSYNEQFF	TGTGCCACTCAGGGAGCGGGGCCCTCCTACAATGAGCAGTTCTTC
TRBV9	NA	NA	TRBJ2-3	CASGQPINTQYF	TGTGCCAGCGGACAGCCCATTAATACGCAGTATTTT
TRBV11-3	NA	NA	TRBJ2-3	CASSSGDYTDTQYF	TGTGCCAGCAGCTCAGGGGACTACACAGATACGCAGTATTTT
TRBV6-5	NA	NA	TRBJ1-1	CASGQKTTEAFF	TGTGCCAGCGGACAGAAGACCACTGAAGCTTTCTTT
TRBV2	NA	TRBD1	TRBJ1-6	CASSETGTNSPLHF	TGTGCCAGCAGCGAGACAGGGACCAATTCACCCCTCCACTTT
TRBV4-1	NA	TRBD2	TRBJ2-3	CASSRGLAGGLDTQYF	TGCGCCAGCAGCCGTGGACTAGCGGGGGGTTTAGATACGCAGTATTTT
TRBV5-1	NA	NA	TRBJ2-3	CASTREGVTDTQYF	TGCGCCAGCACAAGGGAGGGGGTCACAGATACGCAGTATTTT
TRBV28	NA	NA	TRBJ2-7	CASSYDTTYEQYF	TGTGCCAGCAGTTACGACACCACCTACGAGCAGTACTTC
TRBV30	NA	NA	TRBJ2-2	CASYRSNTGELFF	TGTGCCTCTTACAGGTCCAACACCGGGGAGCTGTTTTTT
TRBV6-5	NA	NA	TRBJ1-4	CASSPPGGGLEKLFF	TGTGCCAGCAGTCCCCCGGGAGGGGGGCTTGAAAAACTGTTTTTT
TRBV4-1	NA	TRBD2	TRBJ2-7	CASRDIFRGGSYEQYF	TGCGCCAGCAGAGACATCTTTCGGGGGGGATCCTACGAGCAGTACTTC
TRBV6-5	NA	NA	TRBJ2-1	CASSYSWQGYNEQFF	TGTGCCAGCAGTTACTCGTGGCAGGGATACAATGAGCAGTTCTTC
TRBV19	NA	NA	TRBJ1-5	CASSIDLTGFGSNQPQHF	TGTGCCAGTAGTATAGACTTGACAGGTTTTGGAAGCAATCAGCCCCAGCATTTT
TRBV11-2	NA	TRBD2	TRBJ2-1	CASSRLAGGAVNEQFF	TGTGCCAGCAGTCGACTAGCGGGGGGCGCGGTCAATGAGCAGTTCTTC
TRBV18	once	NA	TRBJ1-6	CASSPLDSPLHF	TGTGCCAGCTCTCCTTTAGATTCACCCCTCCACTTT
TRBV29-1	NA	NA	TRBJ1-1	CSVPTGKGTEAFF	TGCAGCGTCCCAACAGGGAAGGGCACTGAAGCTTTCTTT
TRBV27	NA	TRBD1	TRBJ1-5	CASSLNRGPQHF	TGTGCCAGCAGTTTGAACAGGGGGCCCCAGCATTTT
TRBV29-1	NA	NA	TRBJ1-4	CSVDSGDRKLFF	TGCAGCGTTGATAGCGGGGATAGGAAACTGTTTTTT
TRBV15	NA	TRBD2	TRBJ2-5	CATSSYQREQYF	TGTGCCACCAGCAGTTATCAGCGGGAGCAGTACTTC